The 4 T cell receptor beta chains below were found in one sample sequenced in a study of glioma-infiltrating T cells. TCR alpha and beta CDR3 regions were amplified from RNA using iRepertoire nested multiplex PCR. TCRdb re-analysed the multiplex PCR reads in MiXCR, keeping a single row per CDR3 protein. Of about 410,000 distinct CDR3 sequences in the sample, 41% are singletons; the top ten hold about 11%. Sequenced material: glioma tissue, nonneoplastic brain tissue, or PBMCs (not recorded which). Receptors originate from a human donor with low-grade glioma or glioblastoma, undergoing nonglioma brain surgery, or in good health (not recorded which).

In the case of this clonotype: Possible read error: a much larger clone is one base away. The chain recombines TRBV28 with TRBJ1-1; D remains ambiguous. Germline assignment: CDR1 MDHEN and CDR2 SYDVKM. Trimming shortened V by 6 bases and J by 5 bases, and 10 bases separated the two germline ends. The CDR3 loop spans 12 amino acids. This CDR3 reads CASSWRETEAFF. DNA for the CDR3: TGTGCCAGCAGCTGGAGAGAGACTGAAGCTTTCTTT.

About this clonotype: The CDR3 does not close with the conserved phenylalanine or tryptophan, likely indicating a read error. V usage is TRBV27 and J usage is TRBJ2-1; D might be TRBD1 (6 bases). Trimming left V 4 bases short and J 6 bases short, with 16 bases between. Germline V gene sequence: CDR1 MNHEY, CDR2 SMNVEV (reference sequence). The CDR3 runs to 15 residues. The CDR3 spells CASSSGVRGANEQFP. The DNA for the CDR3 is TGTGCCAGCAGTTCAGGGGTAAGGGGAGCCAATGAGCAGTTCCCC.

The V and J genes are TRBV12-3 or TRBV12-4 and TRBJ1-3; D is unclear. V was cut by 5 bases and J by 0 bases, with 17 bases left in between. The CDR3 runs 17 residues. CDR3 coding DNA: TGTGCCAGCAGTGTAAGCGACGGGGTTCCCTCTGGAAACACCATATATTTT. Amino acid sequence: CASSVSDGVPSGNTIYF.

This clonotype was counted between two and nine times. The chain carries TRBV4-1 and TRBJ2-7; 9 bases fit TRBD2. Germline V gene sequence: CDR1 MGHRA, CDR2 YSYEKL. V was pared by 4 bases and J by 0 bases, with 4 bases of the junction left unmatched. The CDR3 covers 15 residues. The CDR3: CASSPTSGSSYEQYF. CDR3 sequence (DNA): TGCGCCAGCAGCCCGACTAGCGGAAGCTCCTACGAGCAGTACTTC.